The 8 T cell receptor beta chains listed next were all sequenced from one sample in a study of identical twins. TCRdb ran MiXCR on the 5' RACE reads and lists one entry per CDR3 protein. This sample has a few hundred thousand distinct CDR3 sequences, with about 12% found just once. This sample was also put to use in a study of yellow fever vaccine responses in identical twins.

The specimen was CD8+ T cells sorted from blood. Every receptor here comes from a woman in her late teens or twenties in good health.

Concerning this clonotype itself: Possible read error: a much larger clone is one base away. V gene TRBV20-1 combines with J gene TRBJ2-1, with TRBD2 matching over 8 bases. Germline values: CDR1 DFQATT, CDR2 SNEGSKA (reference sequence). The CDR3 contains 14 residues. CDR3 in DNA: TGCAGTGCTAGAGATTCTAGCGGGTACAAAGAGCAGTTCTTC. This gives the protein CSARDSSGYKEQFF.

As to this clonotype: Relative to the germline gene, one junction end is altered; a read error may explain this. V usage is TRBV20-1 and J usage is TRBJ2-1; 11 bases are a match to TRBD2. Germline lookup yields CDR1 DFQATT and CDR2 SNEGSKA (reference sequence). The CDR3 covers 14 residues. For the CDR3, the DNA is TGCAGTGCTCGCTTAGCGGGAGGGCCTGATGAGCAGCTCTTC. This translates into CSARLAGGPDEQLF.

The chain uses TRBV6-5 and TRBJ2-7; D perhaps matches TRBD1 (6 bases). The V gene's germline CDR1 is MNHEY and CDR2 SVGAGI. V lost 4 bases and J lost 7, with 20 bases in between. The CDR3 has 15 amino acids. Written as DNA, the CDR3 is TGTGCCAGCAGTTTCCTCGGGACACGGGAAGGGGAGCAGTACGTC. It codes for CASSFLGTREGEQYV.

In its sample, this clonotype was seen a few times. The rearrangement uses TRBV4-1 and TRBJ2-3; D is possibly TRBD2 (5 bases). V lost 0 bases and J lost 4, with 8 bases in between. The CDR3 contains 14 residues. Germline V gives CDR1 MGHRA, CDR2 YSYEKL. The CDR3 protein is CASSQDLRADTQYF. CDR3 in DNA: TGCGCCAGCAGCCAAGATTTGAGGGCAGATACGCAGTATTTT.

The J gene is TRBJ2-7, the V gene TRBV9, with D possibly TRBD1 on 5 matching bases. The CDR3 runs 11 residues. Germline V gene data show CDR1 as SGDLS and CDR2 as YYNGEE. V lost 0 bases to trimming and J lost 7 bases, with 5 bases between them. In DNA, the CDR3 is TGTGCCAGCAGCGTAGCAGGGGAGCAGTACTTC. Amino acid sequence: CASSVAGEQYF. The whole variable domain, remainder taken from reference TRBV9 and TRBJ2-7, is DSGVTQTPKHLITATGQRVTLRCSPRSGDLSVYWYQQSLDQGLQFLIQYYNGEERAKGNILERFSAQQFPDLHSELNLSSLELGDSALYFCASSVAGEQYFGPGTRLTVT.

There are many counts of this clonotype. The chain couples TRBV6-5 to TRBJ1-5; unclear D gene. CDR3 length: 13 amino acids. V lost 5 bases and J 2 bases, leaving 7 bases between the germline ends. CDR1 MNHEY and CDR2 SVGAGI come from the germline V gene. The CDR3 loop is CASSPAGNQPQHF. The CDR3 nucleotides read TGTGCCAGCAGTCCCGCCGGCAATCAGCCCCAGCATTTT.

V usage is TRBV2 and J usage is TRBJ2-1; D possibly corresponds to TRBD2 (5 bases). Germline assignment: CDR1 SNHLY and CDR2 FYNNEI. V shed 7 bases and J shed 6 bases, with 10 bases lying between them. The CDR3 is 12 amino acids. CDR3 DNA: TGTGCCAGCAAAACTAGACGCAATGAGCAGTTCTTC. This sequence encodes CASKTRRNEQFF.

The rearrangement links TRBV28 to TRBJ2-1, with D possibly matching TRBD2 (6 bases). Germline-derived CDR1 and CDR2 are MDHEN and SYDVKM. The CDR3 is made up of 13 amino acids. V lost 6 bases and J 9 bases, leaving 15 bases between the germline ends. The CDR3 region is CASRRRGGTEQFF. Written as DNA, the CDR3 is TGTGCCAGCAGACGTCGTGGGGGGACTGAGCAGTTCTTC.